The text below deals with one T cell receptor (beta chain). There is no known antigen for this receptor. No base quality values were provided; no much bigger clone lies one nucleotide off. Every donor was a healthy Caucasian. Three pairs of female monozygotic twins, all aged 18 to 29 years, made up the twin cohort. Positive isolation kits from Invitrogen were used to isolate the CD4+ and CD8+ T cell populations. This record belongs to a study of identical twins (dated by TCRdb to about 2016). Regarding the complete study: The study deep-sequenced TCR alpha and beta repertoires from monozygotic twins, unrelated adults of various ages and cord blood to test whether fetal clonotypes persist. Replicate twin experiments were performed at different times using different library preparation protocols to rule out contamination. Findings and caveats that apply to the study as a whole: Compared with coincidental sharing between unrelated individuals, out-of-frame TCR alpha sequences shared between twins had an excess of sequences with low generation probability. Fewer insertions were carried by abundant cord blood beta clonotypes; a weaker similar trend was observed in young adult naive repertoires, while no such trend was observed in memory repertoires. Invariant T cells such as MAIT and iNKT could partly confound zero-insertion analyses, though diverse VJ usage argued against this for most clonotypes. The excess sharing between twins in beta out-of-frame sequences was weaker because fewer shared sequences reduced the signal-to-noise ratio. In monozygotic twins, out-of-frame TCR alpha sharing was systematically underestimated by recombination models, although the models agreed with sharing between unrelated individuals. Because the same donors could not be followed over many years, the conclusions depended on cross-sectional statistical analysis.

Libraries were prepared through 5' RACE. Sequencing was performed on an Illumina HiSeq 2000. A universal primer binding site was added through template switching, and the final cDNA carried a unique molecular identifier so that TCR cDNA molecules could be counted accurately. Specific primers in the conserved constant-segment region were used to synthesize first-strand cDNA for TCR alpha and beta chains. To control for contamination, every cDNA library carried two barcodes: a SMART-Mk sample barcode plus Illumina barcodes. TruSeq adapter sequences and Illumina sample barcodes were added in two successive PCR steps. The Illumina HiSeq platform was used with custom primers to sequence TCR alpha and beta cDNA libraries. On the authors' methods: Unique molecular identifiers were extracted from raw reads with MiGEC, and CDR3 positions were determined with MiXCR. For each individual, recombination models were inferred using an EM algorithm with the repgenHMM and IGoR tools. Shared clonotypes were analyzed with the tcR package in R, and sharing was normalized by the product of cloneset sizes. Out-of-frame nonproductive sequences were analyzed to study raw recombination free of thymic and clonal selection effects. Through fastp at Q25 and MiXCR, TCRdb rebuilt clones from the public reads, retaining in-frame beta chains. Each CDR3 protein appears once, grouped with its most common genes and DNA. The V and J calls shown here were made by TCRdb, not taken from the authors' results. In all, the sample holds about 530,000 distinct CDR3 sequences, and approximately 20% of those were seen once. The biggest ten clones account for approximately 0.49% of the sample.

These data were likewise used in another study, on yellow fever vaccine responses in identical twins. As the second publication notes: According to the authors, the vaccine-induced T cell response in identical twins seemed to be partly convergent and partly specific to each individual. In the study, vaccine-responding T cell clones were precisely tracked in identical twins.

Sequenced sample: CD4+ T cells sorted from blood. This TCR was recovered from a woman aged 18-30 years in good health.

The CDR3 has the sequence CSAIPLAGGLYEQYF. DNA sequence: TGCAGTGCTATCCCACTAGCGGGAGGTCTCTACGAGCAGTACTTC. This sequence uses TRBV20-1 and TRBJ2-7; 12 bases in the middle match TRBD2. V is pruned by 4 bases and J by 3 bases, leaving 7 bases of the junction without a gene match. CDR1 DFQATT and CDR2 SNEGSKA were looked up in the germline V gene (reference sequence). From the cysteine through the phenylalanine, the CDR3 covers 15 amino acids. Only the CDR3 DNA stays, 45 bases, in frame from base 1.